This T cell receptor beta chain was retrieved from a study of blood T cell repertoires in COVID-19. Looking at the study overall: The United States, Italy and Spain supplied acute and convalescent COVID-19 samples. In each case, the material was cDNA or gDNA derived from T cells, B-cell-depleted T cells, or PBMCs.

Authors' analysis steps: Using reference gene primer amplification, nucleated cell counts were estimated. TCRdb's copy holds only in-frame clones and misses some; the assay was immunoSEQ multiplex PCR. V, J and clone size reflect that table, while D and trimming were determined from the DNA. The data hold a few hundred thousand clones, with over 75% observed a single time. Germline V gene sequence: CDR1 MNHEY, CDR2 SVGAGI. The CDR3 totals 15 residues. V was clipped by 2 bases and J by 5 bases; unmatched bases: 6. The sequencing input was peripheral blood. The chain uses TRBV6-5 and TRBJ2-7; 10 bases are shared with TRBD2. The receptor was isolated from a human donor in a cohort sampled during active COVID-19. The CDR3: CASSYVLAGYDEQYF. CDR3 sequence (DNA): TGTGCCAGCAGTTACGTACTAGCGGGATATGACGAGCAGTACTTC.